This is a list of T cell receptor beta chains from one sample in a study of shared clonotypes between healthy human individuals. Only in-frame clones appear in the TCRdb table, and some are missing; sequencing was by immunoSEQ multiplex PCR. Here the sample spans millions of clones, approximately 93% being singletons. The sequencing sample was made of naive CD4+ T cells from PBMCs. The receptors stem from a man between 18 and 35 years old in good health. Some clones in this sample may be carry-over from other donors' samples. CDR3s include the opening cysteine and the closing phenylalanine or tryptophan. D genes are given only for firm matches. Clone size is stated in some rows and not others, as once, few, many or a class when expanded.

d_call j_call clone_size v_call cdr3_aa cdr3_nt
NA TRBJ1-1 once TRBV7-9 CASSFDSSGSAFF TGTGCCAGCAGCTTCGACAGTAGCGGCTCGGCTTTCTTT
NA TRBJ2-7 NA TRBV28 CASSLLGANYEQYF TGTGCCAGCAGTTTACTCGGGGCTAACTACGAGCAGTACTTC
NA TRBJ1-2 NA TRBV2 CASRESWGFSGEGGYTF TGTGCCAGCAGGGAAAGTTGGGGGTTTTCGGGGGAAGGCGGCTACACCTTC
NA TRBJ2-1 NA TRBV19 CASSKKTGRAYNEQFF TGTGCCAGTAGTAAGAAGACAGGGAGGGCCTACAATGAGCAGTTCTTC
TRBD1 TRBJ2-7 NA TRBV6-5 CAREWRQGAYEQYF TGTGCCCGGGAATGGCGACAGGGAGCCTACGAGCAGTACTTC
NA TRBJ2-3 NA TRBV10-2 CASARGWDTQYF TGCGCCAGCGCACGGGGGTGGGATACGCAGTATTTT
NA TRBJ1-1 NA TRBV19 CASRIATTNTEAFF TGTGCCAGTAGGATAGCCACTACCAACACTGAAGCTTTCTTT
NA TRBJ2-3 NA TRBV7-3 CASSFGRATDTQYF TGTGCCAGCAGCTTCGGGAGAGCCACAGATACGCAGTATTTT
NA TRBJ2-5 NA TRBV30 CAWGVAGSETQYF TGTGCCTGGGGGGTGGCGGGAAGCGAGACCCAGTACTTC
NA TRBJ2-2 once TRBV11-1 CASSLSETSSGELFF TGTGCCAGCAGCTTAAGTGAAACATCGTCGGGGGAGCTGTTTTTT
NA TRBJ1-2 NA TRBV19 CASRGGLANYGYTF TGTGCCAGTAGGGGAGGGTTAGCTAACTATGGCTACACCTTC
NA TRBJ1-3 NA TRBV7-2 CASSLNPAGNTIYF TGTGCCAGCAGCCTTAACCCAGCTGGAAACACCATATATTTT
NA TRBJ2-1 NA TRBV5-1 CASSSLSNGGNEQFF TGCGCCAGCAGCTCCCTTTCAAACGGGGGCAATGAGCAGTTCTTC
TRBD2 TRBJ2-7 NA TRBV4-1 CASSQVAGSYEQYF TGCGCCAGCAGCCAGGTAGCGGGCTCCTACGAGCAGTACTTC
NA TRBJ2-3 NA TRBV7-9 CASSLEWLLGTQYF TGTGCCAGCAGCTTAGAATGGTTGCTAGGTACGCAGTATTTT
TRBD1 TRBJ1-3 NA TRBV15 CATSRTGQGGNTIYF TGTGCCACCAGCAGAACTGGACAGGGAGGAAACACCATATATTTT
TRBD1 TRBJ1-5 NA TRBV28 CASSLRTGGDQPQHF TGTGCCAGCAGTCTCCGGACAGGTGGGGATCAGCCCCAGCATTTT
TRBD2 TRBJ2-1 NA TRBV5-1 CASSLSPSGTSEQFF TGCGCCAGCAGCTTGAGTCCTAGCGGGACCAGTGAGCAGTTCTTC
NA TRBJ2-3 NA TRBV29-1 CSVEGALTDTQYF TGCAGCGTTGAGGGAGCCCTCACAGATACGCAGTATTTT
NA TRBJ2-2 NA TRBV18 CASSPSQGGWAGELFF TGTGCCAGCTCACCTTCACAGGGCGGATGGGCCGGGGAGCTGTTTTTT
TRBD1 TRBJ2-1 once TRBV18 CASSNRDRQYNEQFF TGTGCCAGCTCAAACCGGGACAGGCAGTACAATGAGCAGTTCTTC
NA TRBJ2-6 NA TRBV2 CASSEAGMVLGANVLTF TGTGCCAGCAGTGAGGCAGGGATGGTTCTTGGGGCCAACGTCCTGACTTTC
TRBD1 TRBJ1-2 NA TRBV2 CASSDPDRDFPYGYTF TGTGCCAGCAGTGATCCGGACAGGGATTTTCCCTATGGCTACACCTTC
NA TRBJ2-5 NA TRBV30 CAWSVQGGKTQYF TGTGCCTGGAGTGTGCAGGGTGGGAAGACCCAGTACTTC
TRBD1 TRBJ2-7 NA TRBV5-1 CASSSTGTGTYEQYF TGCGCCAGCAGTTCGACCGGGACAGGGACCTACGAGCAGTACTTC
NA TRBJ2-2 NA TRBV9 CASSVDGEDLGELFF TGTGCCAGCAGCGTAGATGGGGAAGATCTGGGGGAGCTGTTTTTT
TRBD2 TRBJ2-3 NA TRBV9 CASSNQPLAGGRDTQYF TGTGCCAGCAGCAACCAACCCCTAGCGGGGGGGCGGGATACGCAGTATTTT
TRBD2 TRBJ2-3 NA TRBV5-1 CASSLKRDLTDTQYF TGCGCCAGCAGCCTCAAGCGGGACCTCACAGATACGCAGTATTTT
NA TRBJ1-1 once TRBV28 CASTVTGIPNTEAFF TGTGCCAGCACTGTTACAGGGATCCCCAACACTGAAGCTTTCTTT
NA TRBJ1-3 NA TRBV19 CASSIDQTRSGNTIYF TGTGCCAGTAGTATAGATCAAACCAGGTCTGGAAACACCATATATTTT
TRBD2 TRBJ2-3 NA TRBV27 CASSLLAGAGTDTQYF TGTGCCAGCAGCCTCTTAGCGGGAGCCGGCACAGATACGCAGTATTTT
TRBD1 TRBJ2-7 NA TRBV7-9 CASSTGQGNDEQYF TGTGCCAGCAGCACGGGACAGGGTAACGACGAGCAGTACTTC
NA TRBJ1-1 once TRBV6-1 CASREGGGTEAFF TGTGCCAGCAGAGAGGGTGGGGGCACTGAAGCTTTCTTT
NA TRBJ2-1 NA TRBV5-1 CASSLSGGSSYNEQFF TGCGCCAGCAGCTTATCAGGGGGGAGTTCCTACAATGAGCAGTTCTTC
TRBD2 TRBJ2-1 NA TRBV7-9 CASSSWTSGRAYEQFF TGTGCCAGCAGCTCATGGACTAGCGGGAGGGCCTATGAGCAGTTCTTC
NA TRBJ2-7 NA TRBV2 CASVLGVLTYEQYF TGTGCCAGCGTGCTAGGGGTACTAACCTACGAGCAGTACTTC
TRBD1 TRBJ2-4 once TRBV10-3 CAIRDREANIQYF TGTGCCATCAGGGACAGGGAGGCAAACATTCAGTACTTC
NA TRBJ1-2 NA TRBV28 CASSLNGVNYGYTF TGTGCCAGCAGTTTGAACGGGGTCAACTATGGCTACACCTTC
NA TRBJ2-6 NA TRBV5-1 CASSLETSTGSGANVLTF TGCGCCAGCAGCTTGGAGACCTCAACGGGCTCTGGGGCCAACGTCCTGACTTTC
TRBD1 TRBJ1-1 few TRBV6-5 CASIDRATEAFF TGTGCCAGCATAGACAGGGCCACTGAAGCTTTCTTT
NA TRBJ1-3 NA TRBV18 CATNPEPGNTIYF TGTGCCACCAACCCGGAACCTGGAAACACCATATATTTT
NA TRBJ1-2 NA TRBV28 CASSSIHGGREGYTF TGTGCCAGCAGTTCGATTCACGGGGGCAGGGAGGGCTACACCTTC
TRBD1 TRBJ2-1 NA TRBV6-4 CASSDRDRAYNEQFF TGTGCCAGCAGCGACCGGGACAGGGCCTACAATGAGCAGTTCTTC
NA TRBJ1-5 NA TRBV19 CASSIGQTRPQHF TGTGCCAGTAGTATAGGGCAGACAAGGCCCCAGCATTTT
NA TRBJ2-4 NA TRBV15 CATSRVGGQKNIQYF TGTGCCACCAGCAGAGTGGGGGGACAAAAAAACATTCAGTACTTC
TRBD1 TRBJ2-3 NA TRBV5-1 CASSLGDRVADTQYF TGCGCCAGCAGCTTGGGGGACAGGGTTGCAGATACGCAGTATTTT